One sample yielded the 3 T cell receptor beta chains listed below, sequenced in a study of response to subunit inactivated influenza vaccine. Via MiXCR, TCRdb re-called the RT-PCR reads, giving one row per CDR3 protein. The sample gives 490,000 or so distinct CDR3 sequences, 7.6% of which show up once; 13% is in the top ten. This sample comprised PBMCs from blood, obtained 23 months after vaccination. The source is a man between 50 and 70 years old who received an inactivated influenza vaccine.

This clonotype showed up many times. The J gene is TRBJ2-2, the V gene TRBV15; TRBD2 agrees at 12 bases. Trimming removed 4 bases from V and 7 bases from J; junction bases left unmatched: 7. Germline-derived CDR1 and CDR2 are LNHNV and YYDKDF (reference sequence). This CDR3 region has 16 residues. Written as DNA, the CDR3 is TGTGCCACCAGCATCGGGACTAGCGGGTTAGGCGGGGAGCTGTTTTTT. Its protein product is CATSIGTSGLGGELFF.

This clonotype was seen at least ten times. This chain uses TRBV5-1 with TRBJ2-1; 9 positions agree with TRBD1. With V trimmed by 4 bases and J by 5 bases, 7 bases remained unmatched. From germline, CDR1 is SGHRS and CDR2 YFSETQ. The CDR3 covers 15 residues. CDR3 loop: CASSRMGQGNNEQFF. Here the CDR3 DNA reads TGCGCCAGCAGCCGTATGGGACAGGGAAACAATGAGCAGTTCTTC.

The gene calls are TRBV4-3 and TRBJ1-2, with 7 nucleotides matching TRBD1. Trimming cost V 4 bases and J 4 bases; bases outside gene matches: 9. Germline V gene data show CDR1 as LGHNA and CDR2 as YSLEER. This CDR3 comprises 15 residues. The CDR3 DNA reads TGCGCCAGCAGCCTTGGACAGGTATACAGCTATGGCTACACCTTC. Translation gives CASSLGQVYSYGYTF.